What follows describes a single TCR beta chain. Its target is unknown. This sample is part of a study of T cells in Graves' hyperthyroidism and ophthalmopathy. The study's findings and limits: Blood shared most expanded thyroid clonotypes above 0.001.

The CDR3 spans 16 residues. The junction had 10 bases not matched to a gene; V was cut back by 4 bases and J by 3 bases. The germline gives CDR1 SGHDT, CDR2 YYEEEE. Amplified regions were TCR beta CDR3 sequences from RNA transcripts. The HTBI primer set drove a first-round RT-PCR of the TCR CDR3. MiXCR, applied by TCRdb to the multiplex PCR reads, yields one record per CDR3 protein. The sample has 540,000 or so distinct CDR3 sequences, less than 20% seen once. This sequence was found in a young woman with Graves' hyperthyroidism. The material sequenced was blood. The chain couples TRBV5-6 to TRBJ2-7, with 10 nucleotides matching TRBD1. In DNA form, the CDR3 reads TGTGCCAGCAGCAACCGACAGGGGGCGATCGGCTACGAGCAGTACTTC. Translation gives CASSNRQGAIGYEQYF.